What follows is one T cell receptor beta chain and its context. Here immunoSEQ multiplex PCR was the method, and the copy in TCRdb shows in-frame clones only, minus some. The sample carries roughly 100,000 clones, 90% recorded once. This entry is derived from a study of OX40 agonist ivuxolimab in advanced cancers. The germline V gene has CDR1 SGHNT and CDR2 YYREEE (reference sequence). With V trimmed by 3 bases and J by 2 bases, 4 bases remained unmatched. The CDR3 is 16 amino acids. The V and J genes are TRBV5-4 and TRBJ2-5; 13 nucleotides line up with TRBD2. The sequence derives from an adult with an advanced solid tumor such as melanoma, head and neck, liver or kidney cancer. Sequences were derived from CD4+ or CD8+ T cells sorted from blood, sampled in a trial of the OX40 agonist ivuxolimab. The DNA for the CDR3 is TGTGCCAGCAGCTCGGCGGGACTAGCGGGACAAGAGACCCAGTACTTC. It yields the protein CASSSAGLAGQETQYF.